The text below deals with one T cell receptor beta chain. Antigen unknown. TCRdb's copy holds only in-frame clones and misses some; the assay was immunoSEQ multiplex PCR. The top ten hold approximately 3.6% of the sample, which has tens of thousands of clones, roughly 94% seen once. This sample is part of a study of cytomegalovirus exposure and HLA in healthy donors. Whole-study results and caveats: In vitro testing confirmed a few CMV-associated chains as specific for CMV antigens. Accounts indicate the classifier identified cytomegalovirus status with strong specificity and sensitivity.

This CDR3 region has 15 residues. V lost 1 base and J 6 bases, leaving 14 bases between the germline ends. Germline CDR1 and CDR2: SGHAT and FQDESV (reference sequence). This chain uses TRBV11-1 with TRBJ2-3; maybe TRBD2 (6 bases). This TCR was recovered from a woman aged 18-29 years in good health and CMV-seropositive. Material for sequencing was PBMCs. The CDR3 DNA reads TGTGCCAGCAGCTTAGAGCTAGCGTTGCCGGATACGCAGTATTTT. Translation gives CASSLELALPDTQYF.